The TCR beta chain described here comes from a study of T cells in localized non-small cell lung cancer. Sequenced by immunoSEQ multiplex PCR; TCRdb stores in-frame clones only, minus some. The sample yields about 59,000 clones, approximately 93% seen once. CDR1 and CDR2 from the germline V gene are LGHNA and YNFKEQ. Trimming left V 1 base short and J 6 bases short, with 16 bases between. This CDR3 spans 15 amino acids. Sequencing used peripheral blood, obtained before any cancer treatment. The receptor was isolated from a man aged 40-75 years with stage I lung adenocarcinoma. This chain uses TRBV4-2 with TRBJ2-7, with D maybe TRBD1 (6 bases). The CDR3 loop reads CASSQVRTATSEQYF. CDR3 nucleotides: TGTGCCAGCAGCCAAGTTCGGACAGCGACTTCCGAGCAGTACTTC.